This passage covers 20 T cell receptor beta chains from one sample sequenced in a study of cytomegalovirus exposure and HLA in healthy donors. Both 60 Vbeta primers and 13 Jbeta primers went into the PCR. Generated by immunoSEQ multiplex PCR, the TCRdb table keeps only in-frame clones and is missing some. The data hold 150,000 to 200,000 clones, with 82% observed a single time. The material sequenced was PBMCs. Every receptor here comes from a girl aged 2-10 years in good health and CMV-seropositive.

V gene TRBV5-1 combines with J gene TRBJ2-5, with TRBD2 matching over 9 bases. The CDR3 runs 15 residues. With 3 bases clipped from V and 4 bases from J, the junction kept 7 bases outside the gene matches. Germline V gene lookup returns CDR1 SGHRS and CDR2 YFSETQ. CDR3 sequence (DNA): TGCGCCAGCAGCTCCGGGACTAGCATCCGAGAGACCCAGTACTTC. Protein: CASSSGTSIRETQYF.

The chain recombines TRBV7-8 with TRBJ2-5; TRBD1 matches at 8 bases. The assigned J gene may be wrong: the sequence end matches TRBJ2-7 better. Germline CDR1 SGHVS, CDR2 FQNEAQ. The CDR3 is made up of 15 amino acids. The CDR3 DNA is TGTGCCAGCAGCACTACGACGGACAGGGAAGGCGAGCAGTACTTC. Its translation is CASSTTTDREGEQYF.

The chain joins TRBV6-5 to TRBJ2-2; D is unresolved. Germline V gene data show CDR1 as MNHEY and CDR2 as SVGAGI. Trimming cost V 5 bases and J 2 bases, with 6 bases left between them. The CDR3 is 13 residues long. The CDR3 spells CASSRPNTGELFF. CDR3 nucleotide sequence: TGTGCCAGCAGTCGTCCTAACACCGGGGAGCTGTTTTTT.

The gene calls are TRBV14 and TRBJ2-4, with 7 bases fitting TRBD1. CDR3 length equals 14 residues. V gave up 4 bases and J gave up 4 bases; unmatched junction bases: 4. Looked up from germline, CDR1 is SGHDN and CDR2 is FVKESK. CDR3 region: CASSPQGQKNIQYF. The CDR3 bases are TGTGCCAGCAGCCCACAGGGGCAAAAAAACATTCAGTACTTC.

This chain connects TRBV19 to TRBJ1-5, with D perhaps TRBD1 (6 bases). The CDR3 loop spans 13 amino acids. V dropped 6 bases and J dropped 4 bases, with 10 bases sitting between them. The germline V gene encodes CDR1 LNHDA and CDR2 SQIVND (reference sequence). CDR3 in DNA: TGTGCCAGTAGCCATCAGGGGAATCAGCCCCAGCATTTT. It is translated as CASSHQGNQPQHF.

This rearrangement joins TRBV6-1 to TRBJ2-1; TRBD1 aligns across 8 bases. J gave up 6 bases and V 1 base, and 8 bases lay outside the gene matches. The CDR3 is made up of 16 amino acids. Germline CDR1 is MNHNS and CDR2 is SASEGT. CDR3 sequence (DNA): TGTGCCAGCAGTGAAGGATGGACAGGGATAATCAATGAGCAGTTCTTC. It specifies CASSEGWTGIINEQFF.

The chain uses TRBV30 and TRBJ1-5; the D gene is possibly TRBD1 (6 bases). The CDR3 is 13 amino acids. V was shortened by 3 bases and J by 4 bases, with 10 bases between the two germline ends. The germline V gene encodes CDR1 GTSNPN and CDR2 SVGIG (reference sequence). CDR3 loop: CAWRQGYNQPQHF. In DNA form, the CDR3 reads TGTGCCTGGAGACAGGGATATAATCAGCCCCAGCATTTT. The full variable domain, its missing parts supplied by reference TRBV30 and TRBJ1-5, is SQTIHQWPATLVQPVGSPLSLECTVEGTSNPNLYWYRQAAGRGLQLLFYSVGIGQISSEVPQNLSASRPQDRQFILSSKKLLLSDSGFYLCAWRQGYNQPQHFGDGTRLSIL.

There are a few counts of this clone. The CDR3 DNA reads as TGCGCCAGCAGCCAACGTCCGGGAGGGGCTCAGGGTGGCGTTGAGCAGTTCTTC. Its translation: CASSQRPGGAQGGVEQFF. The chain joins TRBV4-1 to TRBJ2-1; TRBD2 aligns across 8 bases. J gave up 9 bases and V 2 bases, and 18 bases lay outside the gene matches. The CDR3 has 18 amino acids. Per germline, CDR1 MGHRA and CDR2 YSYEKL.

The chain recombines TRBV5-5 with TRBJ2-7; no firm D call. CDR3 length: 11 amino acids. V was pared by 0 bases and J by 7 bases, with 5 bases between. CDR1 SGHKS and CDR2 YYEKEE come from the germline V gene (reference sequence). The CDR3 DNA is TGTGCCAGCAGCTTGGTCAGGGAGCAGTACTTC. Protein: CASSLVREQYF. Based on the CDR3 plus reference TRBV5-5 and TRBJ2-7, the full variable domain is DAGVTQSPTHLIKTRGQQVTLRCSPISGHKSVSWYQQVLGQGPQFIFQYYEKEERGRGNFPDRFSARQFPNYSSELNVNALLLGDSALYLCASSLVREQYFGPGTRLTVT.

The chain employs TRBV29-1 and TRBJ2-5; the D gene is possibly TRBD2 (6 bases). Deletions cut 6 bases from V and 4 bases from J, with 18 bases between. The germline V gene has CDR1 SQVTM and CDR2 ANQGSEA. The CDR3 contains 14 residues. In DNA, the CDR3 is TGCAGCGTGACCAGCGGGTTAGATGGAGAGACCCAGTACTTC. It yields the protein CSVTSGLDGETQYF.

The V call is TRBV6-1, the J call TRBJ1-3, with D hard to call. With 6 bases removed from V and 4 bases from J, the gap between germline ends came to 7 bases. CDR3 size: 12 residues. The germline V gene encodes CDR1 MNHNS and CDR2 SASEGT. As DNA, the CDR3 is TGTGCCAGCAGGGGCGCGGGAAACACCATATATTTT. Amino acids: CASRGAGNTIYF.

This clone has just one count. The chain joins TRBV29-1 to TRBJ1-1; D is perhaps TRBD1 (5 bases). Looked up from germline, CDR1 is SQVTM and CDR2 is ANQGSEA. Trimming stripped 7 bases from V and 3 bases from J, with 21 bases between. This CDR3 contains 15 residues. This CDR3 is CSAGGGWGMDTEAFF. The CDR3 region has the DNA TGCAGCGCTGGGGGGGGTTGGGGAATGGACACTGAAGCTTTCTTT.

CDR3 sequence: CASSLRLAGKFGYEQYF. The DNA of the CDR3 is TGTGCCAGCAGCTTACGACTAGCGGGAAAGTTTGGCTACGAGCAGTACTTC. The chain carries TRBV7-6 and TRBJ2-7, with 11 positions matching TRBD2. With 2 bases clipped from V and 3 bases from J, the junction kept 9 bases outside the gene matches. Per the germline V gene, CDR1 is SGHVS and CDR2 is FNYEAQ. The CDR3 is made up of 17 amino acids.

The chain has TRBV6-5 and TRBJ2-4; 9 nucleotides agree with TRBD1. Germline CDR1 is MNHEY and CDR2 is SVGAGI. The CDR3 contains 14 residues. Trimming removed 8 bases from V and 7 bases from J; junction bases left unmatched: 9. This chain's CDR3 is CASVSGTGTNIQYF. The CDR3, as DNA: TGTGCCAGCGTATCCGGGACAGGGACGAACATTCAGTACTTC.

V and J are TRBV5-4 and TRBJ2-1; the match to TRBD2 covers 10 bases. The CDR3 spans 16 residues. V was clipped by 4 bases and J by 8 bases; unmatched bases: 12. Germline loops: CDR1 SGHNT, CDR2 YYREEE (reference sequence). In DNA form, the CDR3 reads TGTGCCAGCAGCGCGCCGGGAGCGGGAGGGCCTGATGAGCAGTTCTTC. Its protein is CASSAPGAGGPDEQFF.

In DNA, the CDR3 is TGTGCCAGCAGCTTAGGGAGCACGCAAAAGACCCAGTACTTC. It translates to CASSLGSTQKTQYF. The chain employs TRBV7-9 and TRBJ2-5; no clear D gene. V shed 1 base and J shed 6 bases, with 12 bases lying between them. Germline-derived CDR1 and CDR2 are SEHNR and FQNEAQ (reference sequence). This CDR3 region has 14 residues.

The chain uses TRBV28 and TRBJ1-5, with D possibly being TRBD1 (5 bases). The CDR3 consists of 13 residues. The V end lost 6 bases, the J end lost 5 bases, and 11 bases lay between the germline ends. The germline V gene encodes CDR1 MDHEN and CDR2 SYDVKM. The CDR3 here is CASREGQDQPQHF. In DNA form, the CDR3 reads TGTGCCAGCAGGGAGGGGCAGGATCAGCCCCAGCATTTT.

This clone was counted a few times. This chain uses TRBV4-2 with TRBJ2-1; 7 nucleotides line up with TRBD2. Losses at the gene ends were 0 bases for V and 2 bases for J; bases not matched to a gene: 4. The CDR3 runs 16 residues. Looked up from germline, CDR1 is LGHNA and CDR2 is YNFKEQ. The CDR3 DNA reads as TGTGCCAGCAGCCAAGACGGCGGGAGCCCCTACAATGAGCAGTTCTTC. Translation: CASSQDGGSPYNEQFF.

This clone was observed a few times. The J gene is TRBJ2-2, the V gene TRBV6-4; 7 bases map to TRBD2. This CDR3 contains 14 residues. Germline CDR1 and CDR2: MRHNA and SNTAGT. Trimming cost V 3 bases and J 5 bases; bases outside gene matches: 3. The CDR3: CASSEGTTTGELFF. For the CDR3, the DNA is TGTGCCAGCAGTGAAGGGACTACAACCGGGGAGCTGTTTTTT.

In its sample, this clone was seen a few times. CDR3 bases: TGCAGTGCTAGAGATCTCTACGAGCAGTACTTC. Its translation is CSARDLYEQYF. The chain combines TRBV20-1 with TRBJ2-7; D is ambiguous. Looked up from germline, CDR1 is DFQATT and CDR2 is SNEGSKA (reference sequence). Trimming took off 0 bases at V and 3 bases at J, with 3 bases between the two ends. The CDR3 is 11 residues long.